This entry is about one TCR beta chain. The data were produced by immunoSEQ multiplex PCR, yet TCRdb's version contains in-frame clones alone and is incomplete. Of roughly 190,000 clones in the sample, 92% were seen once. This entry comes from a study of T cell responses to AZD1222 COVID-19 vaccine. The CDR3 totals 14 residues. Germline-derived CDR1 and CDR2 are KGHSH and LQKENI. V shed 4 bases and J shed 0 bases, with 6 bases lying between them. The sequence was collected from an adult in good health. This chain joins TRBV18 and TRBJ1-4; maybe TRBD1 (5 bases). Sequenced material: peripheral blood, taken on day 0 of AZD1222 vaccination. The CDR3: CASSRTPTNEKLFF. Here the CDR3 DNA reads TGTGCCAGCTCACGGACACCAACTAATGAAAAACTGTTTTTT.